This entry lists 17 T cell receptor beta chains sequenced from one sample in a study of tumor-infiltrating lymphocytes in primary liver carcinoma (dated by TCRdb to 2016 to 2017). The run used an Illumina HiSeq 2500. TCRbeta-specific cDNA was reverse-transcribed from roughly 500 ng total RNA using a constant-region primer and ProtoScript II reverse transcriptase. TCRbeta libraries were built with three nested multiplex PCR rounds, a slightly modified ARM-PCR procedure. Multiplex TRBV1-TRBV30 forward primers and a Cbeta reverse primer were used in the first two PCR rounds, each of which was run for around 9 cycles. Through fastp at Q25 and MiXCR, TCRdb rebuilt clones from the public reads, retaining in-frame beta chains. Duplicate CDR3 protein sequences are folded into a single record with the most common DNA and genes. For this sample the table gives about 110,000 distinct CDR3 sequences, of which around 62% were detected only once. 7% to 10% of the sample goes to the ten largest clones.

Without any cell sorting, total RNA and DNA were co-extracted from about 20-30 mg of bulk tissue using the AllPrep DNA/RNA mini kit. Material for sequencing was liver tumor tissue from sampling region 1. The cell subset or site tag for this specimen amounts to: tumor region T1, superior pole. Source of these receptors: a woman aged 60-75 years with primary liver carcinoma and hepatitis B virus infection.

To note about this clonotype: This clone may be a read error of a much larger clone one base away. The gene calls are TRBV12-3 or TRBV12-4 and TRBJ1-5; 7 positions agree with TRBD1. The CDR3 runs 15 residues. V trimming: 5 bases; J trimming: 1 base; junction bases outside the gene matches: 5. CDR3 nucleotide sequence: TGTGCCAGCAGTGGACAGGAGATAAGCAATCAGCCCCAGCATTTT. Its protein is CASSGQEISNQPQHF.

This clonotype has ten or more counts. V gene TRBV29-1 combines with J gene TRBJ2-1; D perhaps matches TRBD1 (6 bases). The length of the CDR3 is 14 residues. V gave up 6 bases and J gave up 3 bases, with 15 bases separating them. CDR1 is SQVTM, CDR2 ANQGSEA, per germline. The DNA of the CDR3 is TGCAGCGTCGGCAGGGGTTTTAACTACAATGAGCAGTTCTTC. It codes for CSVGRGFNYNEQFF.

There are many counts of this clonotype. This rearrangement joins TRBV5-4 to TRBJ2-6; no firm D call. Germline assignment: CDR1 SGHNT and CDR2 YYREEE (reference sequence). The CDR3 loop spans 15 amino acids. Trimming cost V 0 bases and J 0 bases, with 4 bases left between them. CDR3 DNA sequence: TGTGCCAGCAGCTTGGGGGGCTCTGGGGCCAACGTCCTGACTTTC. Its protein product is CASSLGGSGANVLTF.

Points on this clonotype: The junction departs from germline at one end; a sequencing error may be responsible. The J gene is TRBJ1-4, the V gene TRBV6-5; 7 nucleotides agree with TRBD1. Germline CDR1 reads MNHEY; CDR2 reads SVGAGI. This CDR3 is built from 15 residues. The CDR3 region has the DNA TGTGCCAGGAGAGGCGACAGGGACCGATACGAAAAACTGGTTTTT. Translating it yields CARRGDRDRYEKLVF.

At least ten counts were recorded for this clonotype. V gene TRBV6-1 combines with J gene TRBJ2-7, with 8 bases that match TRBD1. This CDR3 has 17 amino acids. In germline, CDR1 is MNHNS, CDR2 SASEGT. After removal of 1 base from V and 1 base from J, the junction contained 9 bases not matched to a gene. For the CDR3, the DNA is TGTGCCAGCAGTGAAGGGGCGGCAGGGGGCTGGTCCTACGAGCAGTACTTC. Translating it yields CASSEGAAGGWSYEQYF.

Of note for this clonotype: This sequence may be a read error, since a much larger clone differs from it by one base. As the CDR3 is not closed by the conserved phenylalanine or tryptophan, this likely results from a read error. CDR3 residues: CSVQGEGYEQYY. CDR3 DNA: TGCAGCGTACAGGGAGAAGGCTACGAGCAGTACTAC. The gene calls are TRBV29-1 and TRBJ2-7; D might be TRBD1 (6 bases). Trimming removed 6 bases at V and 3 bases at J, with 12 bases between. Germline CDR1 SQVTM, CDR2 ANQGSEA. CDR3 length equals 12 residues.

Note on this clonotype: At one end, the junction sequence differs from germline, possibly due to a read error. This chain links TRBV12-3 or TRBV12-4 with TRBJ1-2; 8 bases are shared with TRBD1. The CDR3 extends over 14 amino acids. In DNA form, the CDR3 reads TGTGCCAGCAGTTCCGACAGGGGTGCCTATGGATACACCTTC. Translated: CASSSDRGAYGYTF.

A note on this clonotype: The junction departs from germline at one end; a sequencing error may be responsible. The V gene is TRBV11-1, the J gene TRBJ2-2, with D unresolved. CDR1 SGHAT and CDR2 FQDESV come from the germline V gene (reference sequence). The CDR3 runs to 14 residues. Written as DNA, the CDR3 is TGTGTCAGCAGACCGAGCCTTGGCTCCGGGGAGCTGTTTTTT. Residues: CVSRPSLGSGELFF.

This clonotype was seen only once. Being one base from a much bigger clone, this may be a read error. The CDR3 spells CASSLQMGSMGTSPLHF. The CDR3 DNA sequence: TGTGCCAGCAGTTTACAGATGGGCAGCATGGGAACTTCACCCCTCCACTTT. The chain has TRBV12-3 or TRBV12-4 and TRBJ1-6; no definite D call. V shed 2 bases and J shed 9 bases, with 20 bases lying between them. This CDR3 has 17 residues.

Remarks on this clonotype: The germline gene is not matched at one end of the junction; a read error may be the cause. The chain couples TRBV7-9 to TRBJ1-3, with TRBD1 identical over 7 bases. CDR3 length equals 16 residues. In germline, CDR1 is SEHNR, CDR2 FQNEAQ (reference sequence). The CDR3 is CASSPAMTGRSDTKYF. In nucleotides, the CDR3 is TGTGCCAGCAGTCCGGCTATGACAGGGAGAAGTGACACCAAATATTTT.

As regards this clonotype: One end of the junction is discordant with germline, which a read error may explain. This chain connects TRBV29-1 to TRBJ2-5; the match to TRBD1 covers 7 bases. The CDR3 has 18 residues. Germline V gives CDR1 SQVTM, CDR2 ANQGSEA. This CDR3 is CSVGFSPVTGPLQGTQYF. The CDR3 nucleotides read TGCAGCGTTGGATTCTCTCCCGTGACAGGGCCTCTCCAAGGGACCCAGTACTTC.

This clonotype was found many times. The rearrangement uses TRBV10-3 and TRBJ1-2, with D perhaps matching TRBD1 (5 bases). The V gene lost 2 bases and the J gene lost 3 bases, with 7 bases spanning the gap. This CDR3 has 13 amino acids. Germline V gives CDR1 ENHRY, CDR2 SYGVKD. As DNA, the CDR3 is TGTGCCATCAGTGAGCAGGGCGACTATGGCTACACCTTC. This gives the protein CAISEQGDYGYTF.

About this clonotype: Compared with germline, one end of the junction differs, possibly owing to a read error. The genes are TRBV29-1 and TRBJ2-3; 7 nucleotides line up with TRBD1. The CDR3 sequence is 15 residues long. Germline CDR1 is SQVTM and CDR2 is ANQGSEA. DNA of the CDR3: TGCAGCGTTGTAAGGGGAACAGGGGCCACATATACGCAGTATTTT. This codes for CSVVRGTGATYTQYF.

As concerns this clonotype: One junction end disagrees with the germline gene, perhaps due to a read error. The chain couples TRBV11-2 to TRBJ2-5, with TRBD2 identical over 8 bases. Germline CDR1 and CDR2: SGHAT and FQNNGV. CDR3 length: 15 residues. The CDR3 DNA reads TGTGCCAGTAGCTTCGAGATTAGCGGGAAAGAGACCCAGTACTTC. This sequence encodes CASSFEISGKETQYF.

This clonotype was seen at least ten times. The chain is built from TRBV6-5 and TRBJ1-1; D not certain. The CDR3 is 16 amino acids. V lost 0 bases and J lost 4, with 15 bases in between. CDR1 MNHEY and CDR2 SVGAGI come from the germline V gene. This CDR3 is CASSYSIGAGGTEAFF. The CDR3 DNA sequence: TGTGCCAGCAGTTACTCGATCGGAGCCGGAGGCACTGAAGCTTTCTTT.

This clonotype has at least ten counts. V is TRBV28 and J is TRBJ2-1; 12 bases match TRBD2. Looked up from germline, CDR1 is MDHEN and CDR2 is SYDVKM. The CDR3 totals 14 residues. The J segment lost 9 bases and the V segment lost 8 bases, leaving 8 bases of the junction unmatched. The CDR3 region has the DNA TGTGCCAGCCAGACTAGCGGGAGCAAAATTGAGCAGTTCTTC. Translation gives CASQTSGSKIEQFF.

Details on this clonotype: Germline is not matched at one junction end, which may reflect a read error. V usage is TRBV11-2 and J usage is TRBJ2-7, with D perhaps matching TRBD2 (5 bases). The CDR3 is 14 amino acids. In germline, CDR1 is SGHAT, CDR2 FQNNGV. The CDR3 DNA is TGTGTCAACAGCTTAGAAGGAGGCCCCTACGAGCAATACTTC. It codes for CVNSLEGGPYEQYF.